The text below deals with one T cell receptor beta chain. Antigen specificity is unknown. This sample was taken from a study of blood T cells in healthy people across ages. Study information: Capture by template switching was about one barcoded beta molecule per two T cells.

Study-wide points: Whereas aged donors had fewer naive CD4+ cells, long-lived donors had more of them and higher diversity. Reliance upon unsorted PBMCs precluded definitive naive versus antigen-experienced comparison.

The CDR3 spans 13 residues. CDR1 DFQATT and CDR2 SNEGSKA come from the germline V gene (reference sequence). V was pared by 5 bases and J by 1 base, with 11 bases between. Next came a second PCR, run for about 7 to 12 cycles, which used a sample-barcoded 5' primer along with a J-beta primer mix. TCRdb recomputed calls from the 5' RACE reads with MiXCR, one row per CDR3 protein. The sample has approximately 1,700,000 distinct CDR3 sequences, around 42% seen once; the top ten hold around 23%. Caucasian, healthy and from Russia, the donors were aged between about 6 and 90. The sequence came from a human donor in good health. Sequencing input: blood. The genes are TRBV20-1 and TRBJ1-1; unclear D gene. CDR3 sequence reads: CSARGFRNTEAFF. The CDR3 region has the DNA TGCAGTGCTCGGGGATTCCGGAACACTGAAGCTTTCTTT.